This T cell receptor beta chain came from a study of cytomegalovirus exposure and HLA in healthy donors. V lost 0 bases, J lost 9 bases, and 18 bases lay in between. This CDR3 has 15 residues. CDR1 and CDR2 from the germline V gene are SEHNR and FQNEAQ (reference sequence). 13 Jbeta primers and 60 Vbeta primers were used for the PCR. TCRdb keeps only in-frame clones here, not all; method: immunoSEQ multiplex PCR. The top ten clones hold about 1.4% of a sample with just over 150,000 clones, more than 60% of them seen once. This clone showed up just a few times. This sequence was found in a woman aged 25 to 39 in good health and CMV-seronegative. The rearrangement links TRBV7-9 to TRBJ2-7; D might be TRBD2 (6 bases). Sample: PBMCs. CDR3 region: CASSLAVRGTDGQYF. In DNA, the CDR3 is TGTGCCAGCAGCTTAGCGGTCCGGGGGACTGACGGGCAGTACTTC.